This T cell receptor beta chain was sequenced during a study of cytomegalovirus exposure and HLA in healthy donors. For the study at large: The study's early data release held around 85 million unique TCRs from HLA-typed donors. Broader study findings: Most TCR sequences were rare, but some public TCRs occurred in many donors.

Primers included in the PCR were 60 Vbeta and 13 Jbeta primers. The repertoire was sequenced with immunoSEQ multiplex PCR; TCRdb's copy has only in-frame clones and lacks some. The sample shows around 190,000 clones, roughly three quarters of them seen only once. From germline, CDR1 is SGHTA and CDR2 FQGTGA. V gave up 4 bases and J gave up 2 bases; unmatched junction bases: 5. This CDR3 has 15 amino acids. As concerns this clone: Its antigen remains unidentified.

The chain joins TRBV7-3 to TRBJ2-7; TRBD2 matches at 10 bases. The clonotype originates from a woman aged 50 to 60 in good health and CMV-seronegative. The sequencing sample was made of PBMCs. CDR3 DNA: TGTGCCAGCAGCTCGCAAGCGGGAGGGGCCTACGAGCAGTACTTC. Amino acid sequence: CASSSQAGGAYEQYF.